The subject of this entry is one T cell receptor beta chain. V was cut by 2 bases and J by 1 base, with 5 bases left in between. The CDR3 loop spans 13 amino acids. In germline, CDR1 is SGHAT, CDR2 FQNNGV. These data originate in a study of glioma-infiltrating T cells after dendritic cell vaccination. The repertoire was sequenced with immunoSEQ multiplex PCR; TCRdb's copy has only in-frame clones and lacks some. The top ten clones hold roughly 5.7% of a sample with roughly 96,000 clones, about four fifths of them seen once. The specimen comprised blood, sampled before dendritic cell vaccination. The sequence came from a human donor with glioblastoma. This sequence joins TRBV11-2 and TRBJ1-1; D is perhaps TRBD1 (5 bases). CDR3 DNA: TGTGCCAGCAGCTTAACAGGGAACACTGAAGCTTTCTTT. Protein: CASSLTGNTEAFF.